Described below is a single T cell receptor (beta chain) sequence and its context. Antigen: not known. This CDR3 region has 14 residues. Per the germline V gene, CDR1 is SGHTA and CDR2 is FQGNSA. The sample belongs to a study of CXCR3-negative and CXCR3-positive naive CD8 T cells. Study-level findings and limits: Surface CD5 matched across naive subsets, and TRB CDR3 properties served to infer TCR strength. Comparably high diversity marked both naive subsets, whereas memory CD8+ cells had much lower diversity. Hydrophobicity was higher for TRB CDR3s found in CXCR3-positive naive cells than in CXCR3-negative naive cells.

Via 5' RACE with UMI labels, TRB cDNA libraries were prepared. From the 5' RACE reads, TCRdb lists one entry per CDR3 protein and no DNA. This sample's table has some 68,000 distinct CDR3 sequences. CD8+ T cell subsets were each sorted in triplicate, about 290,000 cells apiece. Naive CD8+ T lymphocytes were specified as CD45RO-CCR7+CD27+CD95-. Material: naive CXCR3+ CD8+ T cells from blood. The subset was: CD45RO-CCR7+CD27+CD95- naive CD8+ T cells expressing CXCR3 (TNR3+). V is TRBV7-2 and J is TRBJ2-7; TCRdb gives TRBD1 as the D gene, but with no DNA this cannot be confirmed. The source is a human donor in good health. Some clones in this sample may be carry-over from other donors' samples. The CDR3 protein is CASSAGQVSGEQYF. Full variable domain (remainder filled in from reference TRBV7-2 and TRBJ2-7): GAGVSQSPSNKVTEKGKDVELRCDPISGHTALYWYRQSLGQGLEFLIYFQGNSAPDKSGLPSDRFSAERTGGSVSTLTIQRTQQEDSAVYLCASSAGQVSGEQYFGPGTRLTVT.